This T cell receptor (beta chain) was documented in a study of graft-versus-host responses after intestinal transplantation. With respect to this clone: As yet, its antigen is unknown.

This CDR3 is 14 amino acids long. Germline CDR1 and CDR2: LNHNV and YYDKDF (reference sequence). TCRdb keeps only in-frame clones here, not all; method: immunoSEQ multiplex PCR. The sample includes roughly 99,000 clones, 80% to 90% of them seen just once. The source material was unstimulated CD4+ T cells sorted from spleen or lymph node cells, sampled before transplant. The chain couples TRBV15 to TRBJ2-5; D remains ambiguous. The J call may not be correct, given that the DNA end is closer to TRBJ2-7. This TCR derives from a human donor who was the organ donor for an intestinal transplant. CDR3 DNA: TGTGCCACCAGCAGAGATTTTAGGGTTTCCGAGCAGTACTTC. As protein: CATSRDFRVSEQYF.